Sequencing of this TCR beta chain was carried out in a study of glioma-infiltrating T cells (dated by TCRdb to between 2015 and 2016). Some background on the complete study: TCR alpha- and beta-chain repertoires were sequenced from glioma tissue, non-neoplastic brain tissue and matched peripheral blood mononuclear cells. To measure divergence between tissue and blood T-cell populations, each tissue-infiltrating repertoire was compared with the peripheral blood repertoire of the same patient. The paired cohort comprised three low-grade glioma patients, about eight primary glioblastoma patients and three non-glioma patients contributing non-neoplastic brain tissue. Findings and caveats that apply to the study as a whole: VJ-independent divergence between tissue and blood was lower than expected in non-neoplastic patients but higher than expected in all gliomas, particularly low-grade gliomas. Group comparisons were based on small numbers of patients: three non-neoplastic, three low-grade glioma and several glioblastoma patients. Very few CDR3 sequences were found to be shared between tissue and blood, and this scarcity was attributed to high CDR3 diversity and limited sampling.

The iRepertoire nested amplicon-rescue multiplex PCR (arm-PCR) platform was used to amplify TCR alpha and beta CDR3 regions from RNA. One-step reverse transcription and amplification used roughly 100-400 ng of tissue mRNA or PBMC total RNA as input. Following bead purification, Illumina adapters were added through a secondary multiplex PCR, and the libraries were then gel-purified between 200 and 400 bp. Libraries carried internal 6-nucleotide barcodes used for demultiplexing. Sequencing of the libraries was done on an Illumina MiSeq using 2x220 or 2x250 nucleotide paired-end reads. Turning to the authors' computational methods: Paired reads were merged using FLASH 1.2.11 and aligned with BWA-MEM to the GRCh37 human genome, and TRA and TRB reads were then extracted. V and J assignment used an IMGT-derived reference of cassette sequences and CDR3 motifs that included pseudogenes. Three-frame translation of reads was performed, and productive CDR3s were defined as those with a C...FGXG motif and no stop codons. Clonotypes were defined as unique combinations of V-J cassette pair and CDR3 amino acid sequence. Reads were filtered by Hamming distance, thresholded by each sample's sequence error rate in mapped regions. TCRdb applied fastp at Q25 and MiXCR to the public reads, then kept only in-frame beta chains. One record per CDR3 amino acid sequence lists the most common genes and DNA. Clone size and V and J calls follow TCRdb, not the original study. The table for this sample lists around 140,000 distinct CDR3 sequences; roughly two fifths of them were counted only once. The ten largest account for around 20% of the sample.

CDR1 and CDR2 are read off the germline V gene (reference sequence) as DFQATT and SNEGSKA. The CDR3 spans 14 residues, from the cysteine through the phenylalanine. Only the CDR3 portion is preserved as DNA: 42 bases, with reading frame beginning at the first base. Clipping removes 6 bases from V and 5 bases from J, with 8 as the unmatched junction base count. The sample holds a few counts of this clonotype. Its antigen target is currently unknown. No base qualities exist here, and no much larger clone lies one base off it. This TCR was recovered from a human donor with low-grade glioma or glioblastoma, undergoing nonglioma brain surgery, or in good health (not recorded which). Material for sequencing was glioma tissue, nonneoplastic brain tissue, or PBMCs (not recorded which). The rearranged chain carries TRBV20-1 and TRBJ2-3; 10 bases in between match TRBD2. The CDR3 region has the sequence CSALLAGVGDTQYF. The DNA is TGCAGTGCCCTCCTAGCGGGAGTGGGAGATACGCAGTATTTT.